Listed here is a single T cell receptor (beta chain). The target antigen is unknown. In germline, CDR1 is LNHDA, CDR2 SQIVND (reference sequence). V was clipped by 5 bases and J by 5 bases, with 18 bases between them. This CDR3 is built from 15 residues. This sample was included in a study of cytomegalovirus exposure and HLA in healthy donors. Study details: An earlier analysis identified 117 million unique TCR beta sequences in about 179 million T cells.

Amplification used 60 Vbeta primers and 13 Jbeta primers. Some clones are missing from TCRdb's copy, which holds only in-frame ones; the method was immunoSEQ multiplex PCR. The sample includes some 190,000 clones, around 80% seen only once; the top ten take around 1.4%. Study results and limitations: In vitro checks showed that a few CMV-associated chains really do target CMV antigens. It was reportedly the case that the classifier diagnosed cytomegalovirus status with high specificity and sensitivity.

The TCR was taken from a girl aged 5-17 years in good health and CMV-seropositive. The chain links TRBV19 to TRBJ1-1; the D gene is possibly TRBD1 (5 bases). Specimen: PBMCs. Here the CDR3 reads CASSFSGGYKTEAFF. CDR3 nucleotide sequence: TGTGCCAGTAGTTTTTCCGGGGGTTATAAGACTGAAGCTTTCTTT.